Shown below are 9 T cell receptor beta chains from a single sample sequenced in a study of blood T cell repertoires in COVID-19. The protocol was immunoSEQ multiplex PCR, while the TCRdb copy is restricted to in-frame clones and leaves out a portion. There are more than 90,000 clones in the sample; 87% occur only once, and around 10% lies in the top ten. Sequencing was carried out using peripheral blood. The receptors originated from a woman in her twenties or thirties with acute or convalescent COVID-19.

V and J are TRBV14 and TRBJ1-4; TRBD1 matches at 8 bases. Looked up from germline, CDR1 is SGHDN and CDR2 is FVKESK. The CDR3 covers 14 residues. V shed 5 bases and J 8 bases; nucleotides not matched to a gene: 7. The CDR3 loop is CASSMDRVNEKLFF. The CDR3 bases are TGTGCCAGCAGCATGGACAGGGTTAACGAAAAACTGTTTTTT.

The chain couples TRBV7-9 to TRBJ1-4, with D possibly matching TRBD1 (6 bases). CDR1 and CDR2 (germline): SEHNR, FQNEAQ (reference sequence). V lost 3 bases to trimming and J lost 3 bases, with 11 bases between them. CDR3 length: 15 residues. CDR3 nucleotides: TGTGCCAGCAGCTTCCCCCGACAGGCTAATGAAAAACTGTTTTTT. This gives the protein CASSFPRQANEKLFF. The entire variable domain, with the rest obtained from reference TRBV7-9 and TRBJ1-4, is as follows: DTGVSQNPRHKITKRGQNVTFRCDPISEHNRLYWYRQTLGQGPEFLTYFQNEAQLEKSRLLSDRFSAERPKGSFSTLEIQRTEQGDSAMYLCASSFPRQANEKLFFGSGTQLSVL.

The chain recombines TRBV7-8 with TRBJ2-1, with a tentative D call TRBD1 (6 bases). CDR3 length equals 13 residues. Germline V lookup: CDR1 SGHVS, CDR2 FQNEAQ. Trimming took 5 bases from V and 8 from J, leaving 13 bases between them. As DNA, the CDR3 is TGTGCCAGCAGCCCGCAGGGGTGGGATGAGCAGTTCTTC. It specifies CASSPQGWDEQFF.

The V gene is TRBV7-9, the J gene TRBJ1-2; unclear D gene. Germline CDR1 SEHNR, CDR2 FQNEAQ (reference sequence). Trimming took 5 bases from V and 4 from J, leaving 8 bases between them. The CDR3 spans 12 residues. The CDR3 is CASSGEAYGYTF. CDR3 nucleotides: TGTGCCAGCAGCGGAGAAGCCTATGGCTACACCTTC. Full variable domain (outside the CDR3, taken from reference TRBV7-9 and TRBJ1-2): DTGVSQNPRHKITKRGQNVTFRCDPISEHNRLYWYRQTLGQGPEFLTYFQNEAQLEKSRLLSDRFSAERPKGSFSTLEIQRTEQGDSAMYLCASSGEAYGYTFGSGTRLTVV.

The V call is TRBV3-1 (or the pseudogene TRBV3-2), the J call TRBJ1-2; weak D call: TRBD1 (5 bases). CDR3 size: 16 residues. Trimming removed 1 base at V and 2 bases at J, with 14 bases between. CDR1 LGHDT and CDR2 YNNKEL come from the germline V gene (reference sequence). DNA of the CDR3: TGTGCCAGCAGCCAAGTGAGACAGAATTCCAACTATGGCTACACCTTC. It is translated as CASSQVRQNSNYGYTF.

The chain combines TRBV11-2 with TRBJ2-3; TRBD2 matches 13 bases. Germline assignment: CDR1 SGHAT and CDR2 FQNNGV. Unmatched junction bases numbered 3, after V lost 3 bases and J lost 6 bases. The CDR3 has 15 residues. Written as DNA, the CDR3 is TGTGCCAGCAGCTTCGGGACTAGCGGGGAGGATACGCAGTATTTT. Translating it yields CASSFGTSGEDTQYF.

This clone was recorded a few times. J is TRBJ1-1 and V is TRBV2; D gene ambiguous. V was pared by 4 bases and J by 1 base, with 7 bases between. The CDR3 loop spans 13 amino acids. Germline values: CDR1 SNHLY, CDR2 FYNNEI. CDR3 amino acids: CASSGAENTEAFF. The CDR3, as DNA: TGTGCCAGCAGTGGGGCAGAGAACACTGAAGCTTTCTTT. Full variable domain (rest looked up from reference TRBV2 and TRBJ1-1): EPEVTQTPSHQVTQMGQEVILRCVPISNHLYFYWYRQILGQKVEFLVSFYNNEISEKSEIFDDQFSVERPDGSNFTLKIRSTKLEDSAMYFCASSGAENTEAFFGQGTRLTVV.

This clone showed up just once. This rearrangement joins TRBV6-5 to TRBJ2-1; 7 nucleotides agree with TRBD1. J was trimmed by 14 bases and V by 6 bases; bases with no gene match: 10. CDR1 is MNHEY and CDR2 is SVGAGI in the germline V gene. The CDR3 loop spans 12 amino acids. Here the CDR3 reads CASRPRRDSEFF. As DNA, the CDR3 is TGTGCCAGCAGACCCCGCCGGGACAGTGAGTTCTTC.

Only one count was recorded for this clone. The chain combines TRBV19 with TRBJ1-6, with TRBD1 identical over 7 bases. The CDR3 is 14 residues long. Germline CDR1 LNHDA, CDR2 SQIVND (reference sequence). V trimming: 8 bases; J trimming: 7 bases; junction bases outside the gene matches: 8. CDR3 sequence (DNA): TGTGCCAGTTCGACAGGGAGACTAAATTCACCCCTCCACTTT. This gives the protein CASSTGRLNSPLHF.